The present entry profiles one T cell receptor beta chain with its context. Its antigen remains unidentified. The data derive from a study of OX40 agonist ivuxolimab in advanced cancers. Study as a whole: Hepatocellular carcinoma, melanoma, renal cell or head and neck cancer was diagnosed in the dose-escalation patients. Study results and limitations: Clonal expansion was seen in CD4+ and CD8+ blood T cells by week 6 at 0.1 to 3.0 mg/kg. Expanded peripheral T cells had an undetermined antigen specificity.

TCRdb's copy holds only in-frame clones and misses some; the assay was immunoSEQ multiplex PCR. The sample shows some 77,000 clones, about 86% of them seen only once. This CDR3 is built from 16 residues. From germline, CDR1 is MDHEN and CDR2 SYDVKM. The trim removed 5 bases at V and 0 bases at J, leaving 5 bases unmatched. Sequencing used CD4+ or CD8+ T cells sorted from blood, obtained in a trial of the OX40 agonist ivuxolimab. The source is an adult with an advanced solid tumor such as melanoma, head and neck, liver or kidney cancer. The J gene is TRBJ2-7, the V gene TRBV28; 12 bases agree with TRBD2. CDR3 DNA sequence: TGTGCCAGCAGTCCTTGGACTAGCGGGGACTCCTACGAGCAGTACTTC. It specifies CASSPWTSGDSYEQYF.